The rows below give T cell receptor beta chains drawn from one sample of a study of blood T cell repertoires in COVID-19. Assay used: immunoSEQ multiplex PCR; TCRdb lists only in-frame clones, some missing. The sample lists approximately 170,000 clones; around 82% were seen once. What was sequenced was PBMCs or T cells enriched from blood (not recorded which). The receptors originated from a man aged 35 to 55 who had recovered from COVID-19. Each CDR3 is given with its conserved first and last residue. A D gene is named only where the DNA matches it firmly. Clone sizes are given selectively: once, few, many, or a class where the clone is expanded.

CDR3: CASSEAAWGGTGELFF
DNA: TGTGCCAGCAGTGAAGCAGCATGGGGCGGCACCGGGGAGCTGTTTTTT
size: -
length: 16
D: -
V: TRBV2
J: TRBJ2-2

CDR3: CASSRGDRNYGYTF
DNA: TGTGCCAGCTCACGCGGCGACAGGAACTATGGCTACACCTTC
size: -
length: 14
D: -
V: TRBV18
J: TRBJ1-2

CDR3: CASGLVPYSDSYNEQFF
DNA: TGTGCTAGTGGTTTGGTACCGTACAGTGACTCCTACAATGAGCAGTTCTTC
size: -
length: 17
D: -
V: TRBV12-5
J: TRBJ2-1

CDR3: CASIPGLSYNEQFF
DNA: TGTGCCAGCATCCCTGGCCTTTCCTACAATGAGCAGTTCTTC
size: -
length: 14
D: -
V: TRBV2
J: TRBJ2-1

CDR3: CASSPGRLAGGPETQYF
DNA: TGTGCCAGCAGCCCCGGACGACTAGCGGGGGGGCCGGAGACCCAGTACTTC
size: -
length: 17
D: TRBD2
V: TRBV3-1/TRBV3-2
J: TRBJ2-5

CDR3: CASSYSFQGTNEKLFF
DNA: TGTGCCAGCAGTTACTCGTTTCAGGGAACTAATGAAAAACTGTTTTTT
size: few
length: 16
D: -
V: TRBV6-5
J: TRBJ1-4

CDR3: CASSYEGRGSQYGYTF
DNA: TGTGCCAGCAGTTACGAAGGGAGGGGAAGTCAGTATGGCTACACCTTC
size: -
length: 16
D: -
V: TRBV6-5
J: TRBJ1-2

CDR3: CASSRGPDTIYF
DNA: TGTGCCAGCAGCCGTGGGCCGGACACCATATATTTT
size: -
length: 12
D: -
V: TRBV3-1/TRBV3-2
J: TRBJ1-3

CDR3: CASSLGQGGISPLHF
DNA: TGTGCCAGCAGCTTAGGACAGGGGGGAATTTCACCCCTCCACTTT
size: -
length: 15
D: TRBD1
V: TRBV7-2
J: TRBJ1-6

CDR3: CASSLVSGGTDTQYF
DNA: TGTGCCAGCAGCTTGGTTTCAGGGGGCACAGATACGCAGTATTTT
size: few
length: 15
D: -
V: TRBV5-6
J: TRBJ2-3

CDR3: CASSPAPTGSTDTQYF
DNA: TGCGCCAGCAGCCCGGCTCCCACCGGGAGCACAGATACGCAGTATTTT
size: -
length: 16
D: -
V: TRBV5-1
J: TRBJ2-3

CDR3: CASSSGTVNSGNTIYF
DNA: TGTGCCAGCAGCTCCGGGACAGTCAACTCTGGAAACACCATATATTTT
size: -
length: 16
D: TRBD1
V: TRBV5-4
J: TRBJ1-3

CDR3: CASSLYSGTGTEKLFF
DNA: TGTGCCAGCAGCTTATATTCCGGGACAGGAACTGAAAAACTGTTTTTT
size: -
length: 16
D: TRBD1
V: TRBV7-2
J: TRBJ1-4

CDR3: CASSYMTSGDYNEQFF
DNA: TGTGCCAGCAGCTACATGACTAGCGGGGATTACAATGAGCAGTTCTTC
size: -
length: 16
D: TRBD2
V: TRBV5-6
J: TRBJ2-1

CDR3: CASSWRGNSIYGYTF
DNA: TGTGCCAGCAGCTGGCGGGGGAACAGTATCTATGGCTACACCTTC
size: few
length: 15
D: -
V: TRBV27
J: TRBJ1-2

CDR3: CASSLWGRESTDTQYF
DNA: TGTGCCAGCAGCTTGTGGGGGCGCGAAAGCACAGATACGCAGTATTTT
size: -
length: 16
D: -
V: TRBV11-2
J: TRBJ2-3

CDR3: CASSHKTGEQYF
DNA: TGTGCCAGCAGCCACAAAACGGGGGAGCAGTACTTC
size: -
length: 12
D: -
V: TRBV6-5
J: TRBJ2-7

CDR3: CASSLGADRGAYGYTF
DNA: TGCGCCAGCAGCTTGGGGGCAGACAGGGGTGCCTATGGCTACACCTTC
size: -
length: 16
D: TRBD1
V: TRBV5-1
J: TRBJ1-2

CDR3: CASSLNPGTARPGYGYTF
DNA: TGTGCCAGCAGCTTAAACCCCGGGACAGCACGGCCTGGGTATGGCTACACCTTC
size: -
length: 18
D: TRBD1
V: TRBV7-3
J: TRBJ1-2

CDR3: CASSVEGFPGNTIYF
DNA: TGTGCCAGCAGCGTAGAGGGGTTCCCCGGAAACACCATATATTTT
size: -
length: 15
D: -
V: TRBV9
J: TRBJ1-3

CDR3: CASRAGMSTDTQYF
DNA: TGTGCCAGCAGGGCGGGGATGAGCACAGATACGCAGTATTTT
size: -
length: 14
D: -
V: TRBV6-5
J: TRBJ2-3

CDR3: CAWSAKGDTQYF
DNA: TGTGCCTGGAGTGCCAAGGGGGATACGCAGTATTTT
size: -
length: 12
D: -
V: TRBV30
J: TRBJ2-3

CDR3: CAWSVRLAGSYEQYF
DNA: TGTGCCTGGAGTGTAAGACTAGCGGGGTCGTACGAGCAGTACTTC
size: once
length: 15
D: TRBD2
V: TRBV30
J: TRBJ2-7

CDR3: CAWSGLAGGMNTGELFF
DNA: TGTGCCTGGAGTGGACTAGCGGGGGGGATGAACACCGGGGAGCTGTTTTTT
size: -
length: 17
D: TRBD2
V: TRBV30
J: TRBJ2-2

CDR3: CASRKFEDRGTQPQHF
DNA: TGTGCCAGTAGAAAGTTCGAGGACAGGGGAACTCAGCCCCAGCATTTT
size: -
length: 16
D: TRBD1
V: TRBV19
J: TRBJ1-5

CDR3: CASSLVRGGGYTF
DNA: TGTGCCAGCAGCTTAGTCAGGGGCGGTGGCTACACCTTC
size: few
length: 13
D: -
V: TRBV7-3
J: TRBJ1-2

CDR3: CASSSPTGTGGKYF
DNA: TGTGCCAGCAGTTCCCCTACCGGGACAGGGGGCAAGTACTTC
size: -
length: 14
D: TRBD1
V: TRBV6-5
J: TRBJ2-7

CDR3: CASRDGGSNQPQHF
DNA: TGTGCCAGCAGAGACGGGGGGAGCAATCAGCCCCAGCATTTT
size: -
length: 14
D: -
V: TRBV6-5
J: TRBJ1-5

CDR3: CASNPEAGVSDEQFF
DNA: TGTGCCAGCAACCCAGAAGCGGGGGTCTCCGATGAGCAGTTCTTC
size: -
length: 15
D: TRBD2
V: TRBV7-6
J: TRBJ2-1

CDR3: CASSPGLAEETQYF
DNA: TGCGCCAGCAGCCCCGGACTAGCGGAAGAGACCCAGTACTTC
size: -
length: 14
D: TRBD2
V: TRBV4-1
J: TRBJ2-5

CDR3: CASSYSGTDSVPLHF
DNA: TGCGCCAGCTCATATTCCGGGACAGACTCAGTACCCCTCCACTTT
size: -
length: 15
D: TRBD1
V: TRBV5-1
J: TRBJ1-6

CDR3: CASSSRGVETQYF
DNA: TGTGCCAGCAGTTCCCGGGGGGTAGAGACCCAGTACTTC
size: -
length: 13
D: TRBD2
V: TRBV27
J: TRBJ2-5

CDR3: CASSQSGTGARADTDTQYF
DNA: TGTGCCAGCTCACAGTCCGGGACAGGAGCCCGAGCGGACACAGATACGCAGTATTTT
size: -
length: 19
D: TRBD1
V: TRBV18
J: TRBJ2-3